This T cell receptor (beta chain) was documented in a study of cytomegalovirus exposure and HLA in healthy donors. About the research overall: There were some 400 genotyped donors. Of these, 75% to 90% fell in the genetic ancestry cluster associated with self-reported Caucasian donors. The study, taken as a whole, reports: Among TCR sequences, most were rare, though some public TCRs appeared in many donors. With high specificity and sensitivity, the classifier reportedly diagnosed cytomegalovirus status.

A note on this clone: Its target is unknown.

The CDR3 totals 15 residues. The ends lost 0 bases at V and 7 bases at J; junction bases unmatched: 6. The V gene's germline CDR1 is SGHTA and CDR2 FQGNSA. The PCR was carried out with 60 Vbeta primers and 13 Jbeta primers. Methods used by the authors: In a later analysis, the count reached about 80 million unique TCR beta chains, with about 12 million shared. TCRdb keeps only in-frame clones here, not all; method: immunoSEQ multiplex PCR. V, J and clone size are taken as reported in that table, and D and trimming were inferred from the DNA itself. The table records about 64,000 clones, under 85% of them present only once.

This sequence originates from a male donor in good health and CMV-seropositive. The genes are TRBV7-2 and TRBJ2-3; 8 bases agree with TRBD2. Specimen: PBMCs. CDR3 sequence (DNA): TGTGCCAGCAGCTTAGCGTACAGCGGGGGAAATACGCAGTATTTT. Translation: CASSLAYSGGNTQYF.